Listed here are 19 T cell receptor beta chains from one sample, sequenced in a study of spatial heterogeneity in lung cancer. Described time point: sample taken at primary tumor resection. The study sequenced unsorted whole RNA from tumor, nontumor lung or frozen PBMC. TCRdb analysed the 5' RACE reads with MiXCR anew, one entry per CDR3 protein. The data show 6,000 to 8,000 distinct CDR3 sequences, with more than 5.5% seen just once and 9% held by the top ten. This specimen consisted of normal lung tissue next to the tumor, obtained at surgery. All receptors derive from a female donor with early-stage non-small cell lung cancer.

By sample fraction, this clonotype is medium-sized. The library was designed around alpha chains, so this beta chain is a stray read whose abundance carries little weight. The chain couples TRBV7-3 to TRBJ2-2, with a tentative D call TRBD2 (6 bases). The CDR3 is 16 amino acids. CDR1 is SGHTA, CDR2 FQGTGA, per germline. With 3 bases removed from V and 4 bases from J, the gap between germline ends came to 15 bases. The DNA of the CDR3 is TGTGCCAGCAGCTTTGGGGCTCAAGCGGGCACCGGGGAGCTGTTTTTT. This translates into CASSFGAQAGTGELFF.

This clonotype was seen a handful of times. The library was designed around alpha chains, so this beta chain is a stray read whose abundance carries little weight. This chain joins TRBV7-6 and TRBJ2-1, with TRBD2 as a possible D gene (6 bases). The CDR3 spans 13 residues. Per the germline V gene, CDR1 is SGHVS and CDR2 is FNYEAQ. With 5 bases removed from V and 8 bases from J, the gap between germline ends came to 13 bases. CDR3 loop: CASSQRLGDEQFF. Here the CDR3 DNA reads TGTGCCAGCAGCCAGCGACTAGGAGATGAGCAGTTCTTC.

This clonotype was observed a few times. With the library built for alpha chains, this beta chain is off target and its frequency is not meaningful. The chain is built from TRBV5-1 and TRBJ2-2; D may be TRBD1 or TRBD2 (5 bases each). The CDR3 covers 15 residues. CDR1 is SGHRS and CDR2 is YFSETQ in the germline V gene. The V end was cut by 0 bases, the J end by 1 base, with 7 bases between. The CDR3 nucleotides are TGCGCCAGCAGCTTGGTGGGGGAGAACACCGGGGAGCTGTTTTTT. This sequence encodes CASSLVGENTGELFF.

In this sample, this clonotype is medium-sized (0.01 to 0.1%). This beta chain lies outside the target of a library built for alpha chains; its clone size means little. V usage is TRBV27 and J usage is TRBJ2-5; D may be TRBD1 (6 bases). The CDR3 covers 13 residues. V shed 5 bases and J shed 2 bases, with 9 bases lying between them. Germline V gives CDR1 MNHEY, CDR2 SMNVEV (reference sequence). CDR3 residues: CASSHQGQETQYF. The CDR3 region has the DNA TGTGCCAGCAGTCATCAGGGGCAAGAGACCCAGTACTTC.

Remarks on this clonotype: With the library built for alpha chains, this beta chain is off target and its frequency is not meaningful. The CDR3 DNA follows: TGCGCCAGCAGTATCGGACAGGCGAACACCGGGGAGCTGTTTTTT. This translates into CASSIGQANTGELFF. The chain uses TRBV10-2 and TRBJ2-2, with 7 bases that match TRBD1. J was trimmed by 0 bases and V by 5 bases; bases with no gene match: 3. Germline-derived CDR1 and CDR2 are WSHSY and SAAADI. This CDR3 region has 15 residues.

On this clonotype: This beta chain is a stray read from a library made for alpha chains; its abundance is not meaningful. The chain links TRBV20-1 to TRBJ2-2; D is possibly TRBD2 (6 bases). Germline CDR1 reads DFQATT; CDR2 reads SNEGSKA (reference sequence). V shed 6 bases and J shed 4 bases, with 12 bases lying between them. CDR3 length: 13 amino acids. CDR3 sequence (DNA): TGCAGTGCCAGTGGCGGGATCACCGGGGAGCTGTTTTTT. Its translation is CSASGGITGELFF.

Judged by abundance, this clonotype is large (0.1 to 1%). The library was designed around alpha chains, so this beta chain is a stray read whose abundance carries little weight. This chain connects TRBV11-3 to TRBJ2-2, with D uncertain. Trimming stripped 2 bases from V and 6 bases from J, with 7 bases between. The CDR3 consists of 13 residues. Germline values: CDR1 SGHNT, CDR2 YENEEA. The CDR3 region is CASSLLGPGELFF. The CDR3 DNA reads as TGTGCCAGCAGCTTACTGGGTCCCGGGGAGCTGTTTTTT.

This clonotype appeared many times. This beta chain is a stray read from a library made for alpha chains; its abundance is not meaningful. The rearrangement uses TRBV7-8 and TRBJ1-2; TRBD1 matches at 7 bases. The CDR3 totals 15 residues. Germline assignment: CDR1 SGHVS and CDR2 FQNEAQ. The V segment lost 5 bases and the J segment 5 bases; nucleotides outside the gene matches: 11. The CDR3 DNA follows: TGTGCCAGCAGCCTCCGACAGGGAGGATCTTATGGCTACACCTTC. Protein product: CASSLRQGGSYGYTF.

The table lists this clonotype with many counts. This beta chain is a stray sequence in a library constructed for alpha chains; its clone size is not meaningful. The rearrangement uses TRBV30 and TRBJ2-1; unclear D gene. The ends were cut back, 4 bases at V and 2 bases at J, with 15 bases in the middle. The CDR3 covers 15 residues. Germline V gene lookup returns CDR1 GTSNPN and CDR2 SVGIG (reference sequence). The CDR3 region is CAWMGLDQTYNEQFF. In DNA, the CDR3 is TGTGCCTGGATGGGTTTGGACCAGACCTACAATGAGCAGTTCTTC.

This clonotype is termed medium-sized. Because this beta chain is a stray read in a library intended to capture alpha chains, its abundance should not be given much weight. V gene TRBV5-1 combines with J gene TRBJ2-7; D is unresolved. Germline CDR1 SGHRS, CDR2 YFSETQ. The V end lost 0 bases, the J end lost 5 bases, and 9 bases lay between the germline ends. This CDR3 has 13 amino acids. CDR3 residues: CASSLGRFDEQYF. The CDR3 bases are TGCGCCAGCAGCTTGGGCAGGTTCGACGAGCAGTACTTC. The whole variable domain, remainder taken from reference TRBV5-1 and TRBJ2-7, is KAGVTQTPRYLIKTRGQQVTLSCSPISGHRSVSWYQQTPGQGLQFLFEYFSETQRNKGNFPGRFSGRQFSNSRSEMNVSTLELGDSALYLCASSLGRFDEQYFGPGTRLTVT.

This clonotype rates as medium-sized. This beta chain was picked up by a library intended for alpha chains and is off target, so its count carries little meaning. The CDR3 spells CASSYTRGDTGELFF. CDR3 DNA: TGTGCCAGCAGTTATACCAGGGGAGACACCGGGGAGCTGTTTTTT. The chain couples TRBV6-6 to TRBJ2-2; D perhaps matches TRBD1 (6 bases). This CDR3 region has 15 residues. Germline V gives CDR1 MNHNY, CDR2 SVGAGI (reference sequence). V lost 3 bases and J lost 3, with 11 bases in between.

This clonotype is medium-sized in the sample. This beta chain came through as a stray read in a library set up for alpha chains, and its size says little. The chain links TRBV28 to TRBJ2-5; TRBD2 aligns across 7 bases. With 5 bases clipped from V and 4 bases from J, the junction kept 7 bases outside the gene matches. The CDR3 runs to 14 residues. Looked up from germline, CDR1 is MDHEN and CDR2 is SYDVKM. CDR3 loop: CASSESGEAETQYF. The CDR3 DNA reads as TGTGCCAGCAGTGAGAGCGGGGAGGCAGAGACCCAGTACTTC.

To note about this clonotype: A much larger clonotype is one base distant, so this may be a read error. With the library built for alpha chains, this beta chain is off target and its frequency is not meaningful. The chain recombines TRBV29-1 with TRBJ2-1; possibly TRBD2 for D (7 bases). This CDR3 has 13 residues. V lost 8 bases to trimming and J lost 7 bases, with 18 bases between them. In germline, CDR1 is SQVTM, CDR2 ANQGSEA. The CDR3 spells CSSGTWGGNEQFF. CDR3 DNA sequence: TGCAGCTCGGGGACATGGGGAGGGAATGAGCAGTTCTTC.

This clonotype is categorized as medium-sized. In a library made to pick up alpha chains, this beta chain is a stray read with a size that means little. This chain joins TRBV12-3 or TRBV12-4 and TRBJ2-5, with D hard to call. This CDR3 is 13 amino acids long. Trimming removed 2 bases from V and 0 bases from J, with 4 bases in between. CDR3 coding DNA: TGTGCCAGCAGTTTACGTCACCAAGAGACCCAGTACTTC. Translation: CASSLRHQETQYF.

This clonotype has at least ten counts. The library was designed around alpha chains, so this beta chain is a stray read whose abundance carries little weight. The chain combines TRBV27 with TRBJ1-1, with 7 bases that match TRBD1. Trimming took 6 bases from V and 2 from J; bases not matched to a gene: 9. Germline V gene sequence: CDR1 MNHEY, CDR2 SMNVEV (reference sequence). CDR3 length: 15 amino acids. DNA for the CDR3: TGTGCCAGCAGAGACAGGGACATATTCAACACTGAAGCTTTCTTT. Translation gives CASRDRDIFNTEAFF.

Points on this clonotype: Since it is a stray read in a library aimed at alpha chains, this beta chain has a size that is not meaningful. V and J are TRBV5-6 and TRBJ2-1, with TRBD2 identical over 9 bases. The germline V gene encodes CDR1 SGHDT and CDR2 YYEEEE. CDR3 length: 16 residues. V was clipped by 1 base and J by 0 bases; unmatched bases: 2. The CDR3 here is CASSLRLAASYNEQFF. The CDR3 region has the DNA TGTGCCAGCAGCTTGCGACTAGCGGCCTCCTACAATGAGCAGTTCTTC.

This clonotype is labeled as medium-sized. Since the library was made to target alpha chains, this beta chain is a stray read and its abundance is not meaningful. This chain links TRBV10-2 with TRBJ2-2; D is ambiguous. The CDR3 totals 11 residues. V was trimmed by 6 bases and J by 3 bases, leaving 2 bases between them. The germline gives CDR1 WSHSY, CDR2 SAAADI. DNA of the CDR3: TGCGCCAGCAGGGACACCGGGGAGCTGTTTTTT. Amino acids: CASRDTGELFF.

By sample share, this clonotype is medium-sized (0.01 to 0.1%). This beta chain represents an off-target read in a library built for alpha chains; its size is of limited meaning. The V gene is TRBV6-4, the J gene TRBJ2-1, with 11 bases lining up with TRBD2. Losses at the gene ends were 3 bases for V and 6 bases for J; bases not matched to a gene: 4. CDR1 is MRHNA, CDR2 SNTAGT, per germline. CDR3 length: 15 amino acids. The DNA of the CDR3 is TGTGCCAGCAGTGAAGAACTAGCGGGAGCCAATGAGCAGTTCTTC. This translates into CASSEELAGANEQFF.

Details on this clonotype: This beta chain is off target for a library built for alpha chains, so its abundance means little. CDR3 sequence: CASSEDSYSGNTIYF. The CDR3, as DNA: TGTGCCAGCAGTGAGGACAGCTACTCTGGAAACACCATATATTTT. V and J are TRBV2 and TRBJ1-3; tentatively, D is TRBD1 (6 bases). With 3 bases removed from V and 0 bases from J, the gap between germline ends came to 9 bases. In germline, CDR1 is SNHLY, CDR2 FYNNEI. The CDR3 contains 15 residues.